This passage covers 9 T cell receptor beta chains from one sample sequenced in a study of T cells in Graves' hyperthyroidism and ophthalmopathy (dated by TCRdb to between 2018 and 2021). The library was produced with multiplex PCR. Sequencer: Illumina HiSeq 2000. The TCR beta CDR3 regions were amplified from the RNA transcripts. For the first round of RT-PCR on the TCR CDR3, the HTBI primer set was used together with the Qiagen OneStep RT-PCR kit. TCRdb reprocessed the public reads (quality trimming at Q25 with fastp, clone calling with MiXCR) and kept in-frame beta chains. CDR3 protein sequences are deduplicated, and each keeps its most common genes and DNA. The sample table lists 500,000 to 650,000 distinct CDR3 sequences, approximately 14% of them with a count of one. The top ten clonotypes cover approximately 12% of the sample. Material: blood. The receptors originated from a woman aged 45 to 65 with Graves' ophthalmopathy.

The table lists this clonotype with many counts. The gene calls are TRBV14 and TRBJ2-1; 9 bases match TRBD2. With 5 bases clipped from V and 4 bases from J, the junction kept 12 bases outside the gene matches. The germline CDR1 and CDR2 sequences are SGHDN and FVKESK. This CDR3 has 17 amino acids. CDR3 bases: TGTGCCAGCAGCTTATTAATAGCGGGAGAAGGGTACAATGAGCAGTTCTTC. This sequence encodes CASSLLIAGEGYNEQFF.

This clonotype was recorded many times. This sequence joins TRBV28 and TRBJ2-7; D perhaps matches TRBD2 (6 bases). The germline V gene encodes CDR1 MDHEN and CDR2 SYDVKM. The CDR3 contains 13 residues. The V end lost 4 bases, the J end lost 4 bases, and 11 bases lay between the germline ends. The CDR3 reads CASSWDGLYEQYF. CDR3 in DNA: TGTGCCAGCAGTTGGGACGGACTATACGAGCAGTACTTC.

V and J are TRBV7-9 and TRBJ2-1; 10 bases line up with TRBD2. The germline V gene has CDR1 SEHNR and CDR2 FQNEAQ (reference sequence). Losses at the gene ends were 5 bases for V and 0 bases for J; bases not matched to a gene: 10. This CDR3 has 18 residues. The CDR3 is CASSGSGLAGVSYNEQFF. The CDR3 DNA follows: TGTGCCAGCAGCGGTTCGGGTCTAGCGGGAGTCTCCTACAATGAGCAGTTCTTC.

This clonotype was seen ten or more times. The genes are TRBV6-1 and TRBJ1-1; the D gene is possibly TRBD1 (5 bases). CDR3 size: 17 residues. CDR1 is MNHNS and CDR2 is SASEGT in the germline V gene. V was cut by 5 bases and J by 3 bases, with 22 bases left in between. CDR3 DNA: TGTGCCAGCAGTCCTTGGGGGTTGCGGGGGGGGGACACTGAAGCTTTCTTT. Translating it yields CASSPWGLRGGDTEAFF.

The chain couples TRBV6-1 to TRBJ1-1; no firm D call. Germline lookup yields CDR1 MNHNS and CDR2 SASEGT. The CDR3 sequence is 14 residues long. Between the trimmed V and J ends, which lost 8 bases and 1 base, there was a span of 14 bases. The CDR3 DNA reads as TGTGCCAGCCTCCTTGGACGGGCGAACACTGAAGCTTTCTTT. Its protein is CASLLGRANTEAFF.

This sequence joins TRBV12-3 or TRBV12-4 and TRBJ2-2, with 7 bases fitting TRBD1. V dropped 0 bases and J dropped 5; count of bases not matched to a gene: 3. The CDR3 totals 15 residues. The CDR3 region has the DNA TGTGCCAGCAGTTTAGCGGGACAGAGTACCGGGGAGCTGTTTTTT. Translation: CASSLAGQSTGELFF.

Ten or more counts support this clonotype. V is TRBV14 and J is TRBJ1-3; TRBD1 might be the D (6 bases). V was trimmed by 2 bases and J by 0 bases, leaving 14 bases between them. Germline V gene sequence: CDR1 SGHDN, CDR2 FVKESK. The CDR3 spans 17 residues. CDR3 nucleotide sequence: TGTGCCAGCAGCCAAAGGACAGCCACTAACTCTGGAAACACCATATATTTT. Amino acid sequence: CASSQRTATNSGNTIYF.

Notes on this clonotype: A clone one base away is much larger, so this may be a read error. CDR3 sequence (DNA): TGCAGTGCTAGAGGAGTGGGAGATATGAATGAGCAGTTCTTC. This gives the protein CSARGVGDMNEQFF. V is TRBV20-1 and J is TRBJ2-1, with D possibly TRBD2 on 5 matching bases. Germline CDR1 and CDR2: DFQATT and SNEGSKA (reference sequence). Deletions cut 1 base from V and 7 bases from J, with 14 bases between. This CDR3 is 14 amino acids long.

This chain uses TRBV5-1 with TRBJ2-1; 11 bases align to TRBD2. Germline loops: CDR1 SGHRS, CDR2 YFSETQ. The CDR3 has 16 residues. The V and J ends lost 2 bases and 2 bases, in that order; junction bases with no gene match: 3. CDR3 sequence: CASSLLAGAPYNEQFF. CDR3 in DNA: TGCGCCAGCAGCTTACTAGCGGGGGCTCCCTACAATGAGCAGTTCTTC.